This T cell receptor beta chain was identified during a study of CD8+CD57+ T cells in acquired aplastic anemia. CD8+CD57+ cell expansion, shown by flow cytometry, had occurred in the patients selected for sequencing. Severe acquired aplastic anemia was present in all patients. Prior therapy had not been administered to any patient at the time of blood sampling. Ten or more counts support this clonotype. For CDR3 and TCR beta VDJ profiling, genomic DNA was the template used. TCRdb reanalysed the reads using MiXCR and keeps one entry per CDR3 protein. The table lists some 160,000 distinct CDR3 sequences, about 50% of them singletons. CDR3 length equals 13 residues. V dropped 2 bases and J dropped 7 bases, with 9 bases sitting between them. Germline V CDR1 and CDR2: MGHRA, YSYEKL.

The sample comprised sorted CD4+, CD8+, or CD8+CD57+ T cells (not recorded which) from PBMCs. The sequence was collected from a human donor with aplastic anemia. The chain carries TRBV4-1 and TRBJ1-5, with unresolved D. The CDR3 sequence: CASSQQQTQPQHF. The CDR3 DNA is TGCGCCAGCAGCCAACAACAAACCCAGCCCCAGCATTTT.